This TCR beta chain was captured by sequencing in a study of T cells after posttransplantation cyclophosphamide. Findings and limits, study-wide: Donor-recipient repertoire similarity was low at 1-2 months, rising over year one.

V lost 0 bases and J 4 bases, leaving 14 bases between the germline ends. The CDR3 sequence is 15 residues long. Per germline, CDR1 SGDLS and CDR2 YYNGEE. TCRdb's table, derived via immunoSEQ multiplex PCR, lists solely in-frame clones and lacks some. This sample has about 34,000 clones and no singletons, with 6.7% in the ten largest. At least ten counts were recorded for this clone. The target antigen is unknown. The V gene is TRBV9, the J gene TRBJ2-7, with a tentative D call TRBD1 (5 bases). The TCR comes from a woman aged 50 to 60 in good health and a related stem cell transplant donor. The sequenced sample consisted of PBMCs. Here the CDR3 reads CASSVAGQGWYEQYF. The DNA of the CDR3 is TGTGCCAGCAGCGTAGCAGGGCAGGGTTGGTACGAGCAGTACTTC.